This T cell receptor beta chain was obtained from a study of T cells of healthy individuals. Each CDR3 protein gets one entry after TCRdb re-called the 5' RACE reads with MiXCR. Of about 60,000 distinct CDR3 sequences listed, 15% to 20% are singletons. This clonotype occurred many times. The germline V gene has CDR1 LNHDA and CDR2 SQIVND (reference sequence). The CDR3 contains 12 residues. The germline V and J ends were trimmed by 4 bases and 6 bases, with 7 bases remaining between them. The chain has TRBV19 and TRBJ2-1; D unresolved. This receptor was obtained from a human donor in good health. The CDR3 sequence: CASSKNFNEQFF. For the CDR3, the DNA is TGTGCCAGTAGTAAAAACTTCAATGAGCAGTTCTTC.